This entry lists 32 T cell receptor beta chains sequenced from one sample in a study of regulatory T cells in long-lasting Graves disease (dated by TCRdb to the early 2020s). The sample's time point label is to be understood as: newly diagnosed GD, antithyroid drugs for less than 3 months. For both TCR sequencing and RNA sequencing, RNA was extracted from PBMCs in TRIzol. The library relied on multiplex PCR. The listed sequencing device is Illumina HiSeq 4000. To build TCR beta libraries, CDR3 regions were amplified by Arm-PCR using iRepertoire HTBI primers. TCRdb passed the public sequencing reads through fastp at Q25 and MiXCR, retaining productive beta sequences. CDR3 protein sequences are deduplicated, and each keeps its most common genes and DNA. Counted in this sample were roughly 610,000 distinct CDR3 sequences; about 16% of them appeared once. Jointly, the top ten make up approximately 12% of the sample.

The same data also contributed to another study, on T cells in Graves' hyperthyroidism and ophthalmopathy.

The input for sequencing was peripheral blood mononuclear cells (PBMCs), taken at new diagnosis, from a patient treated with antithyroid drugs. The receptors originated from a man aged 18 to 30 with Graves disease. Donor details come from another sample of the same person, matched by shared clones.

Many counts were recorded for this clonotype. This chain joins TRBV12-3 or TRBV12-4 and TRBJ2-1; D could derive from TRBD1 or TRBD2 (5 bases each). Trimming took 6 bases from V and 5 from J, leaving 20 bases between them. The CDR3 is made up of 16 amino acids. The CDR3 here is CASSLFPGPRDNEQFF. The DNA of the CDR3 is TGTGCCAGCAGCCTCTTTCCGGGACCGAGGGACAATGAGCAGTTCTTC.

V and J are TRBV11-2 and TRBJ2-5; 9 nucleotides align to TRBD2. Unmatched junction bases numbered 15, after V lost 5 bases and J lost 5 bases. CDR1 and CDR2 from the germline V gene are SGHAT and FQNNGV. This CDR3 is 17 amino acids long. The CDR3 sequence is CASSLLGGRDVGETQYF. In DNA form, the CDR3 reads TGTGCCAGCAGCCTGCTGGGCGGGAGGGATGTTGGGGAGACCCAGTACTTC.

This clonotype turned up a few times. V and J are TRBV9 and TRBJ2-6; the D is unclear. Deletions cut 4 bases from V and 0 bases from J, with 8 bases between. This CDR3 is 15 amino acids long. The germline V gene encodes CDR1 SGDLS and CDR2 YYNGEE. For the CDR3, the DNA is TGTGCCAGCAGCCCCCCGGGCTCTGGGGCCAACGTCCTGACTTTC. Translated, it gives CASSPPGSGANVLTF.

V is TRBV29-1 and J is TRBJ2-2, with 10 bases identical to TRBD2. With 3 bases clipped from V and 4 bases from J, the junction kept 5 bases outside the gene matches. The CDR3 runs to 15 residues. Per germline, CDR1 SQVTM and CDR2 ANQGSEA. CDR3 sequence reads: CSVEPSGRPTGELFF. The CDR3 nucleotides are TGCAGCGTTGAGCCTAGCGGGAGACCCACCGGGGAGCTGTTTTTT.

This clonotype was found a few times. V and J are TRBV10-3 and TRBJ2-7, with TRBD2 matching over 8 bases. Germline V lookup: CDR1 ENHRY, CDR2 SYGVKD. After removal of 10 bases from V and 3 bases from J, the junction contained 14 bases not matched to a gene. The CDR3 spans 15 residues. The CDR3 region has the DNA TGTGCCACCCAAGACCCAGGGACTAGACTCTACGAGCAGTACTTC. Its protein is CATQDPGTRLYEQYF.

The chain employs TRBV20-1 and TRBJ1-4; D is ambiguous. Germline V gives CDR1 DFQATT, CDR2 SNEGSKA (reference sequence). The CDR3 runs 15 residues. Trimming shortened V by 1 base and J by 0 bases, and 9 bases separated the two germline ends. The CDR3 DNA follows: TGCAGTGCTAGAGCTGACGGTGCAACTAATGAAAAACTGTTTTTT. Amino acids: CSARADGATNEKLFF.

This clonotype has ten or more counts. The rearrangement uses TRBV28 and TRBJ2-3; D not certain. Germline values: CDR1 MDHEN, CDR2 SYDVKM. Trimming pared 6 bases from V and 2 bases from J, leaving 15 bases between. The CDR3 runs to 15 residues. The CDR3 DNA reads TGTGCCAGCAGCCCTATCACGATACTCACAGATACGCAGTATTTT. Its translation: CASSPITILTDTQYF.

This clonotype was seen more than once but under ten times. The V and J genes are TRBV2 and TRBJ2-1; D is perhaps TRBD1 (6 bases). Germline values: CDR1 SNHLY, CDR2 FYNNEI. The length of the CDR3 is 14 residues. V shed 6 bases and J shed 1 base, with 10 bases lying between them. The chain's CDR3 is CASRVDRSYNEQFF. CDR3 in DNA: TGTGCCAGCAGAGTAGACAGGTCCTACAATGAGCAGTTCTTC.

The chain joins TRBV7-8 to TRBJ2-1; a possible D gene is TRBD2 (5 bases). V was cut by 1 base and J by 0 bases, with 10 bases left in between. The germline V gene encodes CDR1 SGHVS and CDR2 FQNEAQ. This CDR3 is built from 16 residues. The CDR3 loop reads CASSLDGISSYNEQFF. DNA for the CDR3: TGTGCCAGCAGCTTAGACGGGATTAGCTCCTACAATGAGCAGTTCTTC.

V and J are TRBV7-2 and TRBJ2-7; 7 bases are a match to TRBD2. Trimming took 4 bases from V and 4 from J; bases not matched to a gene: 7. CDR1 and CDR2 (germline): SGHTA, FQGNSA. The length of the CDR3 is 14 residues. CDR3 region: CASSSWEGGYEQYF. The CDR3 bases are TGTGCCAGCAGCTCCTGGGAGGGCGGGTACGAGCAGTACTTC. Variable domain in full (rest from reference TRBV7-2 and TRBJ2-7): GAGVSQSPSNKVTEKGKDVELRCDPISGHTALYWYRQSLGQGLEFLIYFQGNSAPDKSGLPSDRFSAERTGGSVSTLTIQRTQQEDSAVYLCASSSWEGGYEQYFGPGTRLTVT.

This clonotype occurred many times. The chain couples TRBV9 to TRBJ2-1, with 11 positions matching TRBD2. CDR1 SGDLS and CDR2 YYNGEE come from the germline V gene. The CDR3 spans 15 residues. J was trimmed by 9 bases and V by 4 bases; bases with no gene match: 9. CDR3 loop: CASSSVGTSGGEQFF. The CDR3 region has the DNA TGTGCCAGCAGCTCCGTAGGGACTAGCGGAGGTGAGCAGTTCTTC.

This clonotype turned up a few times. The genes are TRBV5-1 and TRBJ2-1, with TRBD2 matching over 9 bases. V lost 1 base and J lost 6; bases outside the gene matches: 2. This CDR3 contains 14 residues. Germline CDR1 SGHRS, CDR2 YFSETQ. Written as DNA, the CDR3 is TGCGCCAGCAGCTTGATTAGCGGGAGCAATGAGCAGTTCTTC. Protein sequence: CASSLISGSNEQFF. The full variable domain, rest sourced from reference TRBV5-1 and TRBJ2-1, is KAGVTQTPRYLIKTRGQQVTLSCSPISGHRSVSWYQQTPGQGLQFLFEYFSETQRNKGNFPGRFSGRQFSNSRSEMNVSTLELGDSALYLCASSLISGSNEQFFGPGTRLTVL.

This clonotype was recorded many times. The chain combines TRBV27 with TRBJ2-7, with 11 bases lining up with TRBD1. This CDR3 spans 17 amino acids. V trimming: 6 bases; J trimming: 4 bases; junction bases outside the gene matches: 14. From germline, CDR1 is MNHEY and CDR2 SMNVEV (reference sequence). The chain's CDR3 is CASSLKYPGQGVYEQYF. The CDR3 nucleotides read TGTGCCAGCAGCCTAAAATACCCGGGACAGGGGGTATACGAGCAGTACTTC.

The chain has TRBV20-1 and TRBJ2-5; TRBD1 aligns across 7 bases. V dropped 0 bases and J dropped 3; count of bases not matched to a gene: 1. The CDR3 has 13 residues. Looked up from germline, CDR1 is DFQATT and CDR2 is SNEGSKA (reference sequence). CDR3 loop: CSARDTGEETQYF. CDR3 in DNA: TGCAGTGCTAGAGACACAGGGGAAGAGACCCAGTACTTC.

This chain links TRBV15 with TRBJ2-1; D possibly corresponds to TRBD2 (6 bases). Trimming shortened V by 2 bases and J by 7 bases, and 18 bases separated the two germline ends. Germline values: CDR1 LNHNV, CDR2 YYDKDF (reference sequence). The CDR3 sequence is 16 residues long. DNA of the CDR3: TGTGCCACCAGCAGAAATAGGCTAGCGAGCCAAAATGAGCAGTTCTTC. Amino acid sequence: CATSRNRLASQNEQFF.

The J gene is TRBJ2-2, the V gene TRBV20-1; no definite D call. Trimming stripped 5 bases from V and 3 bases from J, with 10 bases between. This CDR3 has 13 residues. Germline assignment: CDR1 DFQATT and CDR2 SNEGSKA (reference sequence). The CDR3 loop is CSASVWDTGELFF. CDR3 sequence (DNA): TGCAGTGCTTCGGTCTGGGACACCGGGGAGCTGTTTTTT.

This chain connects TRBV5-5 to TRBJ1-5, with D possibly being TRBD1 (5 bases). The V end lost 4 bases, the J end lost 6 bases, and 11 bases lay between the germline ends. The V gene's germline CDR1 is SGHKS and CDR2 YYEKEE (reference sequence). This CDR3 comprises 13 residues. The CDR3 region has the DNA TGTGCCAGCAGCCCGGGACCTACTCAGCCCCAGCATTTT. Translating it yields CASSPGPTQPQHF. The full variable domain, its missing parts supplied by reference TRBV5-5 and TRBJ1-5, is DAGVTQSPTHLIKTRGQQVTLRCSPISGHKSVSWYQQVLGQGPQFIFQYYEKEERGRGNFPDRFSARQFPNYSSELNVNALLLGDSALYLCASSPGPTQPQHFGDGTRLSIL.

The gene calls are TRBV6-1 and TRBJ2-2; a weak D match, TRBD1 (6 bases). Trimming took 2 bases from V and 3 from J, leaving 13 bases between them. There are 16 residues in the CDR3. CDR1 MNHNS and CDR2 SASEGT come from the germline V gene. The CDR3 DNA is TGTGCCAGCAGTGAACAGGGGTGGGGAGACACCGGGGAGCTGTTTTTT. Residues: CASSEQGWGDTGELFF.

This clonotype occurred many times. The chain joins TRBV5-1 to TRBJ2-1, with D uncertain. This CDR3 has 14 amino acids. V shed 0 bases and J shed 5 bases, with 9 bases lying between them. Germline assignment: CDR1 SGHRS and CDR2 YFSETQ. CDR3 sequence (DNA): TGCGCCAGCAGCTTGGGGATAGCTGACAATGAGCAGTTCTTC. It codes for CASSLGIADNEQFF.

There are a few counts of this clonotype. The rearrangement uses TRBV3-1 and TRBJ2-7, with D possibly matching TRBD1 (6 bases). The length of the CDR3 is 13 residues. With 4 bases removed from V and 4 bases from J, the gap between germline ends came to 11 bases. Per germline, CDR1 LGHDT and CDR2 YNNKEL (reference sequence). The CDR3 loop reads CASSLTGLYEQYF. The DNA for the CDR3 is TGTGCCAGCAGCCTAACAGGGTTGTACGAGCAGTACTTC.

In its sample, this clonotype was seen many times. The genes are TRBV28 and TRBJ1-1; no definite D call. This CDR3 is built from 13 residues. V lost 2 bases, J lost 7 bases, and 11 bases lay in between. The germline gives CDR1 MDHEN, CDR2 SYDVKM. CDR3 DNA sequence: TGTGCCAGCAGTTTACCCTCCCCGGATGAAGCTTTCTTT. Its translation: CASSLPSPDEAFF.

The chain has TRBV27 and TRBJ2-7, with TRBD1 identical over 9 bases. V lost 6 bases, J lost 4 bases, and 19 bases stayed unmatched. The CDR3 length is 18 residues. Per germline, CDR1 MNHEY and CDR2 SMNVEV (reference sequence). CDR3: CASSPRPVSGQGSYEQYF. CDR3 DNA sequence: TGTGCCAGCAGCCCCCGGCCGGTGTCCGGACAGGGGTCTTACGAGCAGTACTTC.

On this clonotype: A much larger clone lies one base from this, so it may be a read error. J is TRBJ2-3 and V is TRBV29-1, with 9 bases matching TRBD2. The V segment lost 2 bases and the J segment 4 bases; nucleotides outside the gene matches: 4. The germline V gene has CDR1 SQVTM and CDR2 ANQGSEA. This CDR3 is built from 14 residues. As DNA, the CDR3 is TGCAGCGTTGAACGCGGGAGGGGGGCAGATACGCAGTATTTT. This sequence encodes CSVERGRGADTQYF.

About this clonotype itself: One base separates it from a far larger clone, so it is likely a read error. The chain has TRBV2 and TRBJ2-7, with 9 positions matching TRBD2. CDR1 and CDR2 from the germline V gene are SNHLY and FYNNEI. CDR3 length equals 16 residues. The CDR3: CASSLPAGGVFYGQYF. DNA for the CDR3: TGTGCCAGCAGTCTCCCGGCGGGGGGGGTATTCTACGGGCAGTACTTC. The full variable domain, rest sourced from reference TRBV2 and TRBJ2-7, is EPEVTQTPSHQVTQMGQEVILRCVPISNHLYFYWYRQILGQKVEFLVSFYNNEISEKSEIFDDQFSVERPDGSNFTLKIRSTKLEDSAMYFCASSLPAGGVFYGQYFGPGTRLTVT.

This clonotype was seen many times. The CDR3 DNA sequence: TGTGCCAGCAGTGGGACAGTTTGGGATGGCTACACCTTC. It is translated as CASSGTVWDGYTF. The chain joins TRBV6-1 to TRBJ1-2; maybe TRBD1 (6 bases). The germline gives CDR1 MNHNS, CDR2 SASEGT. This CDR3 spans 13 amino acids. Trimming removed 4 bases from V and 6 bases from J, with 12 bases in between.

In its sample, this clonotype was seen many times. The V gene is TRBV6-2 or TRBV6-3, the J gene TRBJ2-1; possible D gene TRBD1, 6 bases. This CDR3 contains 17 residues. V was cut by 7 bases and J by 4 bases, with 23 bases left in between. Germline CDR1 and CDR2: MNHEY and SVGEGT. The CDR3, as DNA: TGTGCCAGCACCGACCCTTTATCCGACAGGAGGTACAATGAGCAGTTCTTC. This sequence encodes CASTDPLSDRRYNEQFF.

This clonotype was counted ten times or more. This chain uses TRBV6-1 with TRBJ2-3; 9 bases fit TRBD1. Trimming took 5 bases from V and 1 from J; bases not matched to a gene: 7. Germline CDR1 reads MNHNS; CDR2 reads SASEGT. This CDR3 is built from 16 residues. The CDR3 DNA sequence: TGTGCCAGCAGTCCGGGGGACAGGGAAGGCACAGATACGCAGTATTTT. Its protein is CASSPGDREGTDTQYF.

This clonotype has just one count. The CDR3: CASSQSMSGTEAFF. CDR3 nucleotides: TGTGCCAGCAGTCAGAGCATGTCCGGCACTGAAGCTTTCTTT. The chain links TRBV7-2 to TRBJ1-1; D uncertain. Germline-derived CDR1 and CDR2 are SGHTA and FQGNSA. CDR3 length: 14 residues. V dropped 6 bases and J dropped 4 bases, with 15 bases sitting between them.

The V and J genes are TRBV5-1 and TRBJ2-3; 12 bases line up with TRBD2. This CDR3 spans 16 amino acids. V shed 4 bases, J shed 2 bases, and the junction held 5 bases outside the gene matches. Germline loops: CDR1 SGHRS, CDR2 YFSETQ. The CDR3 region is CASSTSGRTHTDTQYF. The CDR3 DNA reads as TGCGCCAGCAGCACTAGCGGGAGGACGCACACAGATACGCAGTATTTT.

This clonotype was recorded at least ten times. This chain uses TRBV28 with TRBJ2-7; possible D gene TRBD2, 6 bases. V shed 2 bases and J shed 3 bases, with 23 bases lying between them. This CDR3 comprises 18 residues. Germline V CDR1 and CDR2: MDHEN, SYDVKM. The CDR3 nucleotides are TGTGCCAGCAGTTTAGGCCGCCCACGACTAGGATTTGGCTACGAGCAGTACTTC. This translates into CASSLGRPRLGFGYEQYF. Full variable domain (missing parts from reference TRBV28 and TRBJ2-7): DVKVTQSSRYLVKRTGEKVFLECVQDMDHENMFWYRQDPGLGLRLIYFSYDVKMKEKGDIPEGYSVSREKKERFSLILESASTNQTSMYLCASSLGRPRLGFGYEQYFGPGTRLTVT.

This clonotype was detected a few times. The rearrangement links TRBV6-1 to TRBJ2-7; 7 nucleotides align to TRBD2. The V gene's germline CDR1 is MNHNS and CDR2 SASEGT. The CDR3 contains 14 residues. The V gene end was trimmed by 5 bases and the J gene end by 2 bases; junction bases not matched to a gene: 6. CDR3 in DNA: TGTGCCAGCAGTAGAGCGGGGTCAACCTACGAGCAGTACTTC. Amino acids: CASSRAGSTYEQYF.

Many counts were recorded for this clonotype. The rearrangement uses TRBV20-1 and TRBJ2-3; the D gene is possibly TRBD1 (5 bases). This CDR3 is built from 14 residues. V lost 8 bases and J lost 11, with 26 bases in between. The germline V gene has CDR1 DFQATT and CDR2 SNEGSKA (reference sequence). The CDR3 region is CSTKDGHSTDGQYF. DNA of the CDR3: TGCAGTACCAAGGACGGACATAGCACAGACGGGCAGTATTTT.